A selection of T cell receptor beta chains follows, all from one sample in a study of T-cell reconstitution after alpha-beta-depleted transplantation in children. Each CDR3 protein gets one entry after TCRdb re-called the PCR reads with MiXCR. The sample consists of about 480,000 distinct CDR3 sequences, under 15% of them appearing once. This specimen was PBMCs from the stem cell graft donor, taken from the stem cell graft. The source of these receptors is a human donor who donated a stem cell graft to a child with combined immunodeficiency. Both conserved end residues are part of each CDR3. D genes are given only for firm matches. Clone size is given for some rows only: seen once, a few or many times, or a class if the clone is expanded.

D gene: NA; V gene: TRBV21-1; J gene: TRBJ2-7; clone size: NA; CDR3 protein: CASSASALSSVYEQYF; CDR3 DNA: TGTGCCAGCAGCGCCTCGGCACTGAGCAGCGTCTACGAGCAGTACTTC
D gene: NA; V gene: TRBV2; J gene: TRBJ2-3; clone size: many; CDR3 protein: CASTDSHTDTQYF; CDR3 DNA: TGTGCCAGCACCGACTCTCACACAGATACGCAGTATTTT
D gene: NA; V gene: TRBV19; J gene: TRBJ1-1; clone size: many; CDR3 protein: CASSWGNTEAFF; CDR3 DNA: TGTGCCAGCAGTTGGGGGAACACTGAAGCTTTCTTT
D gene: TRBD1; V gene: TRBV7-2; J gene: TRBJ2-1; clone size: NA; CDR3 protein: CASSSQGQTYNEQFF; CDR3 DNA: TGTGCCAGCAGCTCCCAGGGACAGACCTACAATGAGCAGTTCTTC
D gene: NA; V gene: TRBV4-2; J gene: TRBJ1-5; clone size: few; CDR3 protein: CASSQDPGASNQPQHF; CDR3 DNA: TGTGCCAGCAGCCAAGATCCAGGGGCGAGCAATCAGCCCCAGCATTTT
D gene: NA; V gene: TRBV20-1; J gene: TRBJ2-7; clone size: NA; CDR3 protein: CSARQEAYEQYF; CDR3 DNA: TGCAGTGCTAGACAGGAGGCCTACGAGCAGTACTTC
D gene: NA; V gene: TRBV27; J gene: TRBJ2-7; clone size: NA; CDR3 protein: CASSPAEGVDYEQYF; CDR3 DNA: TGTGCCAGCAGTCCTGCAGAAGGGGTGGACTACGAGCAGTACTTC
D gene: NA; V gene: TRBV7-2; J gene: TRBJ2-5; clone size: many; CDR3 protein: CASSRSLRGETQYF; CDR3 DNA: TGTGCCAGCAGCCGATCCCTAAGGGGGGAGACCCAGTACTTC
D gene: NA; V gene: TRBV5-1; J gene: TRBJ2-2; clone size: many; CDR3 protein: CASSLTNSPGELFF; CDR3 DNA: TGCGCCAGCAGCTTGACCAATTCCCCCGGGGAGCTGTTTTTT
D gene: TRBD2; V gene: TRBV13; J gene: TRBJ2-2; clone size: NA; CDR3 protein: CASSPSGWGLAGVPTLDTGELFF; CDR3 DNA: TGTGCCAGCAGCCCTTCTGGCTGGGGACTAGCGGGAGTTCCGACGTTGGACACCGGGGAGCTGTTTTTT
D gene: NA; V gene: TRBV18; J gene: TRBJ2-1; clone size: few; CDR3 protein: CASSPQGDGYEQFF; CDR3 DNA: TGTGCCAGCTCACCACAGGGGGATGGTTATGAGCAGTTCTTC
D gene: TRBD2; V gene: TRBV10-3; J gene: TRBJ2-3; clone size: few; CDR3 protein: CAISARGGRTDTQYF; CDR3 DNA: TGTGCCATCAGCGCGCGGGGGGGTCGAACAGATACGCAGTATTTT
D gene: NA; V gene: TRBV5-8; J gene: TRBJ1-1; clone size: many; CDR3 protein: CASSLVTGGETEAFF; CDR3 DNA: TGTGCCAGCAGCTTGGTAACAGGCGGTGAGACTGAAGCTTTCTTT
D gene: NA; V gene: TRBV5-8; J gene: TRBJ1-5; clone size: NA; CDR3 protein: CASSSEMWGNQPQHF; CDR3 DNA: TGTGCCAGCAGCTCGGAGATGTGGGGCAATCAGCCCCAGCATTTT
D gene: TRBD1; V gene: TRBV12-3/TRBV12-4; J gene: TRBJ2-3; clone size: many; CDR3 protein: CASTVSQGTQYF; CDR3 DNA: TGTGCCAGCACCGTGTCACAGGGGACGCAGTATTTT
D gene: TRBD1; V gene: TRBV12-3/TRBV12-4; J gene: TRBJ2-3; clone size: few; CDR3 protein: CASSDRGGRTDTQYF; CDR3 DNA: TGTGCCAGCAGTGACAGGGGGGGGAGGACAGATACGCAGTATTTT
D gene: TRBD2; V gene: TRBV27; J gene: TRBJ2-1; clone size: many; CDR3 protein: CASSFVPGLESEQFF; CDR3 DNA: TGTGCCAGCAGTTTCGTTCCGGGACTAGAGTCCGAGCAGTTCTTC
D gene: TRBD1; V gene: TRBV11-2; J gene: TRBJ2-3; clone size: few; CDR3 protein: CASSFPRGLDTQYF; CDR3 DNA: TGTGCCAGCAGCTTTCCCAGGGGGCTCGATACGCAGTATTTT
D gene: TRBD1; V gene: TRBV5-5; J gene: TRBJ1-2; clone size: many; CDR3 protein: CASSVYRGVSTF; CDR3 DNA: TGTGCCAGCAGCGTGTACAGGGGAGTCTCCACCTTC
D gene: NA; V gene: TRBV12-3/TRBV12-4; J gene: TRBJ2-6; clone size: many; CDR3 protein: CASTTKQGSGANVLTF; CDR3 DNA: TGTGCCAGCACTACAAAGCAGGGGTCCGGGGCCAACGTCCTGACTTTC
D gene: NA; V gene: TRBV27; J gene: TRBJ2-2; clone size: many; CDR3 protein: CASSLKGQPGTGELFF; CDR3 DNA: TGTGCCAGCAGCCTGAAGGGCCAGCCCGGGACCGGGGAGCTGTTTTTT
D gene: NA; V gene: TRBV6-1; J gene: TRBJ2-7; clone size: few; CDR3 protein: CASRFRQVSKYEQYF; CDR3 DNA: TGTGCCAGCAGATTCCGACAGGTCTCCAAGTACGAGCAGTACTTC
D gene: TRBD1; V gene: TRBV5-6; J gene: TRBJ2-7; clone size: many; CDR3 protein: CASSLGQGYYEQYF; CDR3 DNA: TGTGCCAGCAGCTTAGGACAGGGGTACTACGAGCAGTACTTC
D gene: TRBD2; V gene: TRBV20-1; J gene: TRBJ2-4; clone size: few; CDR3 protein: CSARSQRSGREDKNIQYF; CDR3 DNA: TGCAGTGCCAGAAGCCAGAGGAGCGGGAGGGAGGACAAAAACATTCAGTACTTC
D gene: NA; V gene: TRBV5-1; J gene: TRBJ1-4; clone size: NA; CDR3 protein: CASSSTTVTAEKLFF; CDR3 DNA: TGCGCCAGCAGCTCTACGACGGTAACGGCTGAAAAACTGTTTTTT
D gene: TRBD1; V gene: TRBV11-3; J gene: TRBJ2-5; clone size: many; CDR3 protein: CASSLGTGTGETQYF; CDR3 DNA: TGTGCCAGCAGCTTGGGGACAGGGACGGGGGAGACCCAGTACTTC
D gene: NA; V gene: TRBV4-1; J gene: TRBJ2-1; clone size: NA; CDR3 protein: CASSLRTTLTESSYNEQFF; CDR3 DNA: TGCGCCAGCAGCCTCCGGACCACATTGACAGAGAGCTCCTACAATGAGCAGTTCTTC
D gene: NA; V gene: TRBV25-1; J gene: TRBJ2-7; clone size: many; CDR3 protein: CASSALVVGEQYF; CDR3 DNA: TGTGCCAGCAGTGCCCTGGTCGTGGGCGAGCAGTACTTC
D gene: TRBD1; V gene: TRBV6-2/TRBV6-3; J gene: TRBJ1-1; clone size: NA; CDR3 protein: CATTDRGNTEAFF; CDR3 DNA: TGTGCCACCACGGACAGGGGCAACACTGAAGCTTTCTTT